These 23 T cell receptor beta chains were sequenced from one sample in a study of T cells in Graves' hyperthyroidism and ophthalmopathy. TCR beta CDR3 regions were amplified from RNA transcripts. An initial round of RT-PCR targeting the TCR CDR3 relied on the HTBI primer set. TCRdb re-analysed the multiplex PCR reads in MiXCR, keeping a single row per CDR3 protein. The table has 500,000 or so distinct CDR3 sequences, about 15% seen once. Sample: blood. These receptors came from a woman younger than 45 with Graves' ophthalmopathy.

This clonotype has a count of ten or more. J is TRBJ2-1 and V is TRBV30; 8 bases align to TRBD2. Looked up from germline, CDR1 is GTSNPN and CDR2 is SVGIG (reference sequence). The CDR3 sequence is 16 residues long. V lost 4 bases, J lost 2 bases, and 10 bases stayed unmatched. CDR3 amino acids: CAWTGVGGRPYNEQFF. For the CDR3, the DNA is TGTGCCTGGACAGGGGTGGGCGGGAGGCCCTACAATGAGCAGTTCTTC. The full variable domain, its missing parts supplied by reference TRBV30 and TRBJ2-1, is SQTIHQWPATLVQPVGSPLSLECTVEGTSNPNLYWYRQAAGRGLQLLFYSVGIGQISSEVPQNLSASRPQDRQFILSSKKLLLSDSGFYLCAWTGVGGRPYNEQFFGPGTRLTVL.

This clonotype was recorded at least ten times. The gene calls are TRBV9 and TRBJ2-7; D is undetermined. V dropped 4 bases and J dropped 1 base, with 12 bases sitting between them. The CDR3 is 14 amino acids. Per germline, CDR1 SGDLS and CDR2 YYNGEE. DNA for the CDR3: TGTGCCAGCAGCTTAGACGGAGCATCCTACGAGCAGTACTTC. Amino acid sequence: CASSLDGASYEQYF.

This clonotype was counted between two and nine times. This rearrangement joins TRBV6-1 to TRBJ2-5; possible D gene TRBD1, 5 bases. Germline CDR1 is MNHNS and CDR2 is SASEGT. V was clipped by 2 bases and J by 5 bases, with 9 bases between them. This CDR3 is built from 13 residues. CDR3 residues: CASSEPGLETQYF. The CDR3 DNA reads TGTGCCAGCAGTGAACCAGGGTTGGAGACCCAGTACTTC.

This clonotype was counted ten times or more. The chain carries TRBV28 and TRBJ2-3; D unresolved. V was shortened by 3 bases and J by 2 bases, with 12 bases between the two germline ends. The CDR3 extends over 15 amino acids. Germline V gene lookup returns CDR1 MDHEN and CDR2 SYDVKM. CDR3 amino acids: CASSLVIASTDTQYF. CDR3 coding DNA: TGTGCCAGCAGTTTGGTTATTGCCTCCACAGATACGCAGTATTTT.

The CDR3 DNA sequence: TGTGCCAGCAGGGGAGGATGGTACGAGCAGTACTTC. Translated, it gives CASRGGWYEQYF. This chain uses TRBV6-2 or TRBV6-3 with TRBJ2-7; possible D gene TRBD2, 6 bases. CDR1 is MNHEY and CDR2 is SVGEGT in the germline V gene. This CDR3 has 12 residues. The V end was cut by 6 bases, the J end by 4 bases, with 10 bases between.

In this sample, this clonotype turned up many times. The V and J genes are TRBV6-6 and TRBJ2-3, with 11 bases aligning to TRBD2. The V and J ends lost 2 bases and 3 bases, in that order; junction bases with no gene match: 7. The CDR3 runs 17 residues. Germline V gives CDR1 MNHNY, CDR2 SVGAGI (reference sequence). The CDR3 region is CASSYIRLAGTTDTQYF. CDR3 coding DNA: TGTGCCAGCAGTTACATCCGACTAGCGGGAACAACAGATACGCAGTATTTT.

V and J are TRBV7-9 and TRBJ2-5; 12 bases match TRBD2. Germline CDR1 SEHNR, CDR2 FQNEAQ (reference sequence). The CDR3 sequence is 14 residues long. The CDR3, as DNA: TGTGCAATAGGGACTAGCGGGTTTCAAGAGACCCAGTACTTC. Translation: CAIGTSGFQETQYF.

There are a few counts of this clonotype. This rearrangement joins TRBV6-2 or TRBV6-3 to TRBJ2-7, with 7 positions matching TRBD1. This CDR3 region has 13 residues. J lost 0 bases, V lost 9 bases, and 5 bases had no gene match. Per germline, CDR1 MNHEY and CDR2 SVGEGT. The CDR3 sequence is CASLTGSSYEQYF. CDR3 nucleotides: TGTGCCAGTCTGACAGGGAGCTCCTACGAGCAGTACTTC.

This clonotype was counted many times. V and J are TRBV7-2 and TRBJ2-5, with D perhaps TRBD2 (6 bases). The germline CDR1 and CDR2 sequences are SGHTA and FQGNSA. The CDR3 spans 15 residues. V gave up 3 bases and J gave up 0 bases, with 11 bases separating them. CDR3 bases: TGTGCCAGCAGCTTCCGGGAGACCCACCAAGAGACCCAGTACTTC. This sequence encodes CASSFRETHQETQYF.

This clonotype was picked up many times. This rearrangement joins TRBV28 to TRBJ1-6; 10 bases align to TRBD1. The V and J ends lost 4 bases and 9 bases, in that order; junction bases with no gene match: 3. Germline V gene sequence: CDR1 MDHEN, CDR2 SYDVKM. This CDR3 has 14 amino acids. This CDR3 reads CASSSTGGVSPLHF. In nucleotides, the CDR3 is TGTGCCAGCAGTTCGACAGGGGGCGTTTCACCCCTCCACTTT.

In its sample, this clonotype was seen many times. The rearrangement joins TRBV18 to TRBJ1-1; 7 bases are shared with TRBD1. The CDR3 covers 17 residues. Germline V lookup: CDR1 KGHSH, CDR2 LQKENI. J lost 0 bases, V lost 0 bases, and 7 bases had no gene match. The CDR3 DNA sequence: TGTGCCAGCTCACCACCATTTGGGACAGATCTGAACACTGAAGCTTTCTTT. This codes for CASSPPFGTDLNTEAFF.

This chain uses TRBV7-2 with TRBJ2-3; TRBD1 matches 10 bases. CDR1 SGHTA and CDR2 FQGNSA come from the germline V gene. CDR3 size: 14 residues. Unmatched junction bases numbered 8, after V lost 6 bases and J lost 8 bases. The CDR3 sequence: CASRVRQGAATQYF. DNA for the CDR3: TGTGCCAGCAGAGTTCGACAGGGGGCTGCTACGCAGTATTTT.

Ten or more counts support this clonotype. This rearrangement joins TRBV7-2 to TRBJ2-2; TRBD1 is a possible D gene (5 bases). Trimming removed 4 bases from V and 0 bases from J, with 12 bases in between. The CDR3 has 16 residues. CDR1 and CDR2 from the germline V gene are SGHTA and FQGNSA. The DNA of the CDR3 is TGTGCCAGCAGCTCCTACAGGCCTACGAACACCGGGGAGCTGTTTTTT. Protein product: CASSSYRPTNTGELFF.

This clonotype has only a few counts. This rearrangement joins TRBV5-4 to TRBJ2-2, with D uncertain. Trimming took off 1 base at V and 5 bases at J, with 15 bases between the two ends. This CDR3 has 16 amino acids. Germline CDR1 and CDR2: SGHNT and YYREEE (reference sequence). In DNA form, the CDR3 reads TGTGCCAGCAGCTTGTTTACGCCTCCGCGGACCGGGGAGCTGTTTTTT. Encoded protein: CASSLFTPPRTGELFF.

The chain joins TRBV20-1 to TRBJ2-7, with a tentative D call TRBD1 (5 bases). There are 14 residues in the CDR3. Germline V gives CDR1 DFQATT, CDR2 SNEGSKA (reference sequence). V was cut by 6 bases and J by 6 bases, with 21 bases left in between. CDR3 protein: CSAAKTALGIEQYF. The CDR3 DNA follows: TGCAGTGCAGCGAAGACAGCTTTAGGCATCGAGCAGTACTTC.

This clonotype was counted a few times. A much larger clone differs from this one at a single base, so this may be a read error. The chain employs TRBV28 and TRBJ1-1; D not resolved. The CDR3 spans 17 residues. Germline CDR1 is MDHEN and CDR2 is SYDVKM. The CDR3 DNA reads TGTGCCAGCCGAAACAGAATCACAGAAAGAGAGAACGCTGAAGCTTTCTTT. This translates into CASRNRITERENAEAFF.

The CDR3 is CASSPAGLRETQYF. In DNA, the CDR3 is TGTGCCAGCTCACCGGCGGGGTTACGAGAGACCCAGTACTTC. The chain uses TRBV18 and TRBJ2-5; D may be TRBD2 (6 bases). V dropped 3 bases and J dropped 4 bases, with 12 bases sitting between them. This CDR3 spans 14 amino acids. Germline V gene data show CDR1 as KGHSH and CDR2 as LQKENI. Full variable domain (remainder filled in from reference TRBV18 and TRBJ2-5): NAGVMQNPRHLVRRRGQEARLRCSPMKGHSHVYWYRQLPEEGLKFMVYLQKENIIDESGMPKERFSAEFPKEGPSILRIQQVVRGDSAAYFCASSPAGLRETQYFGPGTRLLVL.

The sample holds many counts of this clonotype. The chain is built from TRBV12-3 or TRBV12-4 and TRBJ1-4, with TRBD1 matching 8 bases. The CDR3 runs 16 residues. Trimming took 6 bases from V and 0 from J; bases not matched to a gene: 6. The CDR3 DNA follows: TGTGCCAGCAGGGGGACAGGTACTGCAACTAATGAAAAACTGTTTTTT. As protein: CASRGTGTATNEKLFF.

The table lists this clonotype with a few counts. The rearrangement links TRBV4-1 to TRBJ1-5, with D possibly TRBD1 on 5 matching bases. This CDR3 region has 15 residues. V gave up 6 bases and J gave up 6 bases, with 18 bases separating them. CDR1 MGHRA and CDR2 YSYEKL come from the germline V gene. The CDR3 spells CASSFDQGGSQPQHF. In nucleotides, the CDR3 is TGCGCCAGCAGTTTTGATCAGGGTGGGAGTCAGCCCCAGCATTTT.

This rearrangement joins TRBV6-1 to TRBJ2-7, with D perhaps given as TRBD1 or TRBD2 (5 bases each). Germline V gene lookup returns CDR1 MNHNS and CDR2 SASEGT. The V and J ends lost 2 bases and 3 bases respectively, with 14 bases between them. The CDR3 has 15 residues. In nucleotides, the CDR3 is TGTGCCAGCAGTGAATTGGAGGTTAGGGGCTACGAGCAGTACTTC. This codes for CASSELEVRGYEQYF.

The chain joins TRBV4-1 to TRBJ2-7; D is undetermined. V shed 1 base and J shed 2 bases, with 15 bases lying between them. Germline V gives CDR1 MGHRA, CDR2 YSYEKL. CDR3 length equals 16 residues. This CDR3 reads CASSQGSATPTYEQYF. The CDR3 DNA reads as TGCGCCAGCAGCCAAGGATCCGCGACGCCCACCTACGAGCAGTACTTC.

This chain links TRBV6-5 with TRBJ2-7; the match to TRBD2 covers 7 bases. Unmatched junction bases numbered 9, after V lost 2 bases and J lost 5 bases. The CDR3 sequence is 15 residues long. Germline CDR1 is MNHEY and CDR2 is SVGAGI. The CDR3 region is CASSYSGTAEDEQYF. The CDR3 coding sequence is TGTGCCAGCAGTTACAGCGGGACGGCTGAGGACGAGCAGTACTTC.

This clonotype was counted a few times. This sequence joins TRBV6-1 and TRBJ2-5; tentative D call: TRBD1 (8 bases). CDR1 is MNHNS, CDR2 SASEGT, per germline. V shed 5 bases and J shed 0 bases, with 16 bases lying between them. The CDR3 extends over 16 amino acids. This chain's CDR3 is CASSKTGGEYQETQYF. The CDR3 nucleotides read TGTGCCAGCAGTAAAACAGGGGGGGAGTACCAAGAGACCCAGTACTTC.